The following is a T cell receptor (beta chain) sequence with its context. This sample was taken from a study of identical twins. Deletions cut 1 base from V and 5 bases from J, with 12 bases between. Germline V gene lookup returns CDR1 PRHDT and CDR2 FYEKMQ (reference sequence). CDR3 length: 14 amino acids. TCRdb independently ran MiXCR on the 5' RACE reads; one entry per CDR3 protein. The sample lists a few hundred thousand distinct CDR3 sequences, 20% to 25% seen once, with around 3% in the top ten. These sequences were also reported in another study, on T cells expressing NK-cell markers.

The sequencing input was CD4+ T cells sorted from blood. The TCR comes from a woman between 18 and 29 years old in good health. V usage is TRBV13 and J usage is TRBJ2-7, with D tentatively TRBD2 (5 bases). The DNA of the CDR3 is TGTGCCAGCAGCTTAGTCTTCGGGCGGGACGAGCAGTACTTC. Translated, it gives CASSLVFGRDEQYF.